One and the same sample provided the 27 T cell receptor beta chains below, sequenced in a study of blood T cell repertoires in COVID-19. Generated by immunoSEQ multiplex PCR, the TCRdb table keeps only in-frame clones and is missing some. Found here are approximately 300,000 clones, roughly 83% of them singletons; the top ten hold around 1.5%. The sample taken for sequencing was peripheral blood. The receptors stem from a woman aged 45-60 years with acute or convalescent COVID-19.

This chain uses TRBV6-6 with TRBJ1-6, with a possible D match to TRBD1 (5 bases). The V end lost 7 bases, the J end lost 0 bases, and 10 bases lay between the germline ends. This CDR3 has 15 amino acids. Germline CDR1 and CDR2: MNHNY and SVGAGI (reference sequence). DNA for the CDR3: TGTGCCAGCAACTCAGACAGCTCCTATAATTCACCCCTCCACTTT. As protein: CASNSDSSYNSPLHF.

This chain joins TRBV27 and TRBJ2-3, with D perhaps matching TRBD2 (6 bases). The V gene lost 8 bases and the J gene lost 6 bases, with 18 bases spanning the gap. The CDR3 has 14 amino acids. Germline-derived CDR1 and CDR2 are MNHEY and SMNVEV (reference sequence). The CDR3 nucleotides are TGTGCCAGCTACCGAGGGGAGGCGAGGGATACGCAGTATTTT. Its protein is CASYRGEARDTQYF.

V usage is TRBV19 and J usage is TRBJ2-5; weak D call: TRBD2 (6 bases). There are 13 residues in the CDR3. CDR1 and CDR2 from the germline V gene are LNHDA and SQIVND (reference sequence). Trimming stripped 9 bases from V and 5 bases from J, with 16 bases between. The CDR3 nucleotides read TGTGCCAGCTCGGCGGAGGGACGGGAGACCCAGTACTTC. As protein: CASSAEGRETQYF.

J is TRBJ2-1 and V is TRBV25-1; 11 bases fit TRBD2. Per the germline V gene, CDR1 is MGHDK and CDR2 is SYGVNS. The CDR3 consists of 14 residues. The trim removed 6 bases at V and 5 bases at J, leaving 3 bases unmatched. Written as DNA, the CDR3 is TGTGCCAGCAGGACTAGCGGGACGAACAATGAGCAGTTCTTC. Encoded protein: CASRTSGTNNEQFF.

The chain recombines TRBV4-2 with TRBJ2-3, with 8 bases lining up with TRBD2. There are 18 residues in the CDR3. Trimming removed 1 base from V and 0 bases from J; junction bases left unmatched: 9. Germline loops: CDR1 LGHNA, CDR2 YNFKEQ. This CDR3 reads CASSQAVGREVSTDTQYF. The CDR3 region has the DNA TGTGCCAGCAGCCAAGCTGTAGGGCGGGAGGTTAGCACAGATACGCAGTATTTT.

V usage is TRBV29-1 and J usage is TRBJ2-1; weak D call: TRBD1 (6 bases). The CDR3 has 14 residues. CDR1 and CDR2 (germline): SQVTM, ANQGSEA. The germline V and J ends were trimmed by 5 bases and 0 bases, with 11 bases remaining between them. CDR3 DNA: TGCAGCGTTAACAGGGATAGCTCCTACAATGAGCAGTTCTTC. Translation: CSVNRDSSYNEQFF.

The chain carries TRBV29-1 and TRBJ2-5; 8 nucleotides align to TRBD1. Germline lookup yields CDR1 SQVTM and CDR2 ANQGSEA. The CDR3 is 14 amino acids. J was trimmed by 4 bases and V by 3 bases; bases with no gene match: 7. CDR3 region: CSVDGTGARETQYF. As DNA, the CDR3 is TGCAGCGTTGACGGGACAGGAGCTCGAGAGACCCAGTACTTC.

The V and J genes are TRBV7-3 and TRBJ1-2; 9 bases are shared with TRBD1. Losses at the gene ends were 0 bases for V and 3 bases for J; bases not matched to a gene: 8. The germline CDR1 and CDR2 sequences are SGHTA and FQGTGA. This CDR3 contains 17 residues. CDR3 nucleotide sequence: TGTGCCAGCAGCTTAACGAACGCGGGACAGGGAGACTATGGCTACACCTTC. This encodes CASSLTNAGQGDYGYTF.

This clone came up a few times. J is TRBJ2-2 and V is TRBV2; D possibly corresponds to TRBD2 (6 bases). CDR3 size: 15 residues. The V gene lost 3 bases and the J gene lost 6 bases, with 14 bases spanning the gap. Germline V lookup: CDR1 SNHLY, CDR2 FYNNEI. The CDR3 nucleotides are TGTGCCAGCAGTGACGTGGGAGGAGTCGCCGGGGAGCTGTTTTTT. Its protein product is CASSDVGGVAGELFF.

This chain links TRBV10-3 with TRBJ1-1; 9 bases match TRBD1. This CDR3 is built from 16 residues. The germline V gene encodes CDR1 ENHRY and CDR2 SYGVKD. V was pared by 7 bases and J by 6 bases, with 15 bases of the junction left unmatched. CDR3 region: CAITPGTGTEVPEAFF. As DNA, the CDR3 is TGTGCCATCACTCCCGGGACAGGGACTGAAGTCCCTGAAGCTTTCTTT.

The chain is built from TRBV4-1 and TRBJ1-4, with 7 nucleotides matching TRBD1. The V segment lost 4 bases and the J segment 0 bases; nucleotides outside the gene matches: 11. The length of the CDR3 is 18 residues. The germline V gene has CDR1 MGHRA and CDR2 YSYEKL. The CDR3 reads CASSPTGHAYATNEKLFF. The CDR3 bases are TGCGCCAGCAGCCCGACAGGGCATGCTTATGCAACTAATGAAAAACTGTTTTTT.

The V call is TRBV25-1, the J call TRBJ2-7; 11 positions match TRBD2. The CDR3 consists of 14 residues. Germline V gene data show CDR1 as MGHDK and CDR2 as SYGVNS. V was pared by 4 bases and J by 6 bases, with 5 bases of the junction left unmatched. CDR3 in amino acids: CASSATSGASEQYF. DNA of the CDR3: TGTGCCAGCAGTGCGACTAGCGGGGCTTCCGAGCAGTACTTC.

The chain recombines TRBV18 with TRBJ1-5, with 10 bases aligning to TRBD1. J gave up 5 bases and V 1 base, and 8 bases lay outside the gene matches. The germline CDR1 and CDR2 sequences are KGHSH and LQKENI. There are 17 residues in the CDR3. The CDR3 here is CASSPLPGQGSYQPQHF. The CDR3 bases are TGTGCCAGCTCACCACTTCCGGGACAGGGGTCGTATCAGCCCCAGCATTTT.

The chain recombines TRBV5-8 with TRBJ2-1; TRBD2 is a possible D gene (6 bases). Germline values: CDR1 SGHTS, CDR2 YDEGEE. The CDR3 is 18 residues long. V was pared by 4 bases and J by 5 bases, with 25 bases between. The CDR3 region is CASSRGKYWGEGHNEQFF. CDR3 DNA: TGTGCCAGCAGCCGGGGGAAATATTGGGGAGAGGGGCACAATGAGCAGTTCTTC.

The genes are TRBV9 and TRBJ2-3, with D perhaps TRBD1 (5 bases). Germline V gene data show CDR1 as SGDLS and CDR2 as YYNGEE. V dropped 2 bases and J dropped 2 bases, with 18 bases sitting between them. This CDR3 spans 17 amino acids. DNA for the CDR3: TGTGCCAGCAGCGTGACGGGCAGGGTCCAGCCCACAGATACGCAGTATTTT. Amino acids: CASSVTGRVQPTDTQYF.

The rearrangement joins TRBV27 to TRBJ2-7, with D possibly being TRBD2 (5 bases). Trimming took off 1 base at V and 5 bases at J, with 18 bases between the two ends. The germline V gene encodes CDR1 MNHEY and CDR2 SMNVEV (reference sequence). This CDR3 is 16 amino acids long. The CDR3: CASSLFLQRTLDEQYF. CDR3 nucleotides: TGTGCCAGCAGTTTATTTCTCCAGCGGACTCTAGACGAGCAGTACTTC.

The gene calls are TRBV9 and TRBJ2-1, with 12 bases lining up with TRBD2. The CDR3 contains 15 residues. Germline CDR1 is SGDLS and CDR2 is YYNGEE. The junction had 4 bases not matched to a gene; V was cut back by 4 bases and J by 5 bases. The CDR3 DNA is TGTGCCAGCAGCCTTGGACTAGCGGGAAACAATGAGCAGTTCTTC. Its protein product is CASSLGLAGNNEQFF.

This clone showed up just once. V is TRBV6-6 and J is TRBJ1-1, with no clear D. This CDR3 is built from 14 residues. V shed 2 bases and J shed 1 base, with 8 bases lying between them. Germline lookup yields CDR1 MNHNY and CDR2 SVGAGI (reference sequence). CDR3 DNA sequence: TGTGCCAGCAGTTACCCCGGTAGGAACACTGAAGCTTTCTTT. Protein sequence: CASSYPGRNTEAFF.

The rearrangement joins TRBV30 to TRBJ1-5; 7 bases are shared with TRBD1. The V gene end was trimmed by 0 bases and the J gene end by 0 bases; junction bases not matched to a gene: 8. This CDR3 contains 17 residues. Germline CDR1 reads GTSNPN; CDR2 reads SVGIG (reference sequence). The CDR3: CAWSVPWDSYSNQPQHF. The CDR3, as DNA: TGTGCCTGGAGTGTCCCCTGGGACAGTTATAGCAATCAGCCCCAGCATTTT. The full variable domain, rest sourced from reference TRBV30 and TRBJ1-5, is SQTIHQWPATLVQPVGSPLSLECTVEGTSNPNLYWYRQAAGRGLQLLFYSVGIGQISSEVPQNLSASRPQDRQFILSSKKLLLSDSGFYLCAWSVPWDSYSNQPQHFGDGTRLSIL.

The chain couples TRBV11-1 to TRBJ2-5, with D possibly TRBD1 on 6 matching bases. CDR1 and CDR2 from the germline V gene are SGHAT and FQDESV (reference sequence). V shed 5 bases and J shed 5 bases, with 18 bases lying between them. The CDR3 is 15 amino acids. As DNA, the CDR3 is TGTGCCAGCAGCAAGGATCCCGGGACAATTGAGACCCAGTACTTC. Protein product: CASSKDPGTIETQYF.

The J gene is TRBJ2-7, the V gene TRBV5-4; 9 nucleotides agree with TRBD1. Germline V gene data show CDR1 as SGHNT and CDR2 as YYREEE (reference sequence). J gave up 4 bases and V 5 bases, and 7 bases lay outside the gene matches. This CDR3 is 14 amino acids long. The CDR3 DNA sequence: TGTGCCAGCAGTCCTGGACAGGGGAGGTACGAGCAGTACTTC. Translation: CASSPGQGRYEQYF.

This rearrangement joins TRBV19 to TRBJ1-4; no reliable D call. This CDR3 has 13 residues. Germline CDR1 LNHDA, CDR2 SQIVND (reference sequence). V dropped 10 bases and J dropped 8 bases, with 17 bases sitting between them. Here the CDR3 reads CATSGRVREKLFF. The CDR3 DNA follows: TGTGCCACCTCCGGGAGGGTAAGGGAAAAACTGTTTTTT.

The chain couples TRBV29-1 to TRBJ1-2; no firm D call. The CDR3 loop spans 11 amino acids. The ends were cut back, 3 bases at V and 14 bases at J, with 16 bases in the middle. The V gene's germline CDR1 is SQVTM and CDR2 ANQGSEA. CDR3 nucleotide sequence: TGCAGCGTTGATCCCGGGCGGGCGCTGACCTTC. Amino acid sequence: CSVDPGRALTF.

The chain joins TRBV5-1 to TRBJ2-1; TRBD1 might be the D (6 bases). Trimming removed 0 bases from V and 7 bases from J, with 11 bases in between. Germline V CDR1 and CDR2: SGHRS, YFSETQ. The CDR3 runs to 14 residues. The CDR3 is CASSLGWGHNEQFF. CDR3 coding DNA: TGCGCCAGCAGCTTGGGTTGGGGGCATAATGAGCAGTTCTTC.

This chain joins TRBV30 and TRBJ1-4, with D hard to call. The V and J ends lost 0 bases and 7 bases respectively, with 12 bases between them. The CDR3 sequence is 14 residues long. Germline V gene sequence: CDR1 GTSNPN, CDR2 SVGIG (reference sequence). CDR3 residues: CAWSVPGVGEKLFF. CDR3 nucleotides: TGTGCCTGGAGTGTACCCGGGGTTGGTGAAAAACTGTTTTTT. Combining the CDR3 with reference TRBV30 and TRBJ1-4 gives the whole variable domain SQTIHQWPATLVQPVGSPLSLECTVEGTSNPNLYWYRQAAGRGLQLLFYSVGIGQISSEVPQNLSASRPQDRQFILSSKKLLLSDSGFYLCAWSVPGVGEKLFFGSGTQLSVL.

The chain joins TRBV7-2 to TRBJ1-1, with 7 bases identical to TRBD1. This CDR3 region has 12 residues. Germline V lookup: CDR1 SGHTA, CDR2 FQGNSA. The V and J ends lost 3 bases and 5 bases, in that order; junction bases with no gene match: 0. Here the CDR3 DNA reads TGTGCCAGCAGCTTGACAGGGACTGAAGCTTTCTTT. It is translated as CASSLTGTEAFF.

Written as DNA, the CDR3 is TGTGCCATCACCTCCCTAGCGGGAGGGGATGAGCAGTTCTTC. Translated, it gives CAITSLAGGDEQFF. This rearrangement joins TRBV10-3 to TRBJ2-1; 12 nucleotides agree with TRBD2. V lost 7 bases, J lost 8 bases, and 6 bases stayed unmatched. Looked up from germline, CDR1 is ENHRY and CDR2 is SYGVKD. The CDR3 spans 14 residues.